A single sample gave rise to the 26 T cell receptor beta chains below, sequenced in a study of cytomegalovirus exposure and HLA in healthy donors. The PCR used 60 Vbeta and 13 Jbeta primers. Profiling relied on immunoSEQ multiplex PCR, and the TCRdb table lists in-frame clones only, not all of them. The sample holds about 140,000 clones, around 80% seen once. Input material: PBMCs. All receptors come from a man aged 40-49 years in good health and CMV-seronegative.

The CDR3 DNA follows: TGTGCCAGCAGCTTCACATCAAACTCTGGAAACACCATATATTTT. Translating gives CASSFTSNSGNTIYF. The chain joins TRBV7-9 to TRBJ1-3; the D is unclear. Germline V gene lookup returns CDR1 SEHNR and CDR2 FQNEAQ (reference sequence). The CDR3 length is 15 residues. The germline V and J ends were trimmed by 3 bases and 0 bases, with 9 bases remaining between them. Based on the CDR3 plus reference TRBV7-9 and TRBJ1-3, the full variable domain is DTGVSQNPRHKITKRGQNVTFRCDPISEHNRLYWYRQTLGQGPEFLTYFQNEAQLEKSRLLSDRFSAERPKGSFSTLEIQRTEQGDSAMYLCASSFTSNSGNTIYFGEGSWLTVV.

CDR3 loop: CASSSSGTGGVRYGYTF. The DNA for the CDR3 is TGTGCCAGCAGCTCCTCCGGGACAGGGGGCGTTCGCTATGGCTACACCTTC. The V gene is TRBV28, the J gene TRBJ1-2; TRBD1 matches 12 bases. The CDR3 is 17 amino acids. Germline CDR1 and CDR2: MDHEN and SYDVKM. Trimming cost V 6 bases and J 4 bases; bases outside gene matches: 12.

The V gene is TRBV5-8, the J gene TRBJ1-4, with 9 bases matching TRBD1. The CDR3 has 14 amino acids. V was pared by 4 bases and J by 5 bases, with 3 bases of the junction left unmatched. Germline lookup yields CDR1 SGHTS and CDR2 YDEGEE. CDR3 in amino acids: CASSMGQGNEKLFF. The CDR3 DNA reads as TGTGCCAGCAGCATGGGACAGGGAAATGAAAAACTGTTTTTT.

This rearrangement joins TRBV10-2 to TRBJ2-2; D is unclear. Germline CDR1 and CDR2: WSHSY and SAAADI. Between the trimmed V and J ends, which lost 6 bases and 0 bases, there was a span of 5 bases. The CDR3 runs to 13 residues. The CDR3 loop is CASRGTNTGELFF. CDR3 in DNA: TGCGCCAGCAGGGGCACGAACACCGGGGAGCTGTTTTTT.

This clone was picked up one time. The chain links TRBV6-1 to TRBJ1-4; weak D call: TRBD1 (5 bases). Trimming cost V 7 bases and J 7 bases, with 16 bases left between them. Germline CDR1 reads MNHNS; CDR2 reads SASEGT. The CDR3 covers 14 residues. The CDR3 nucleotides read TGTGCCAGCAATAGGGGACTCCAGATTGAAAAACTGTTTTTT. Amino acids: CASNRGLQIEKLFF.

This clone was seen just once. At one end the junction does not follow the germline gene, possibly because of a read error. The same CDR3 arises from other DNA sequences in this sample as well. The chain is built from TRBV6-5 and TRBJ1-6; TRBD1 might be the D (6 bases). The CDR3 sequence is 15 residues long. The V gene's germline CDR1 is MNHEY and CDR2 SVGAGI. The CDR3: CASSQNTGNNSPLHF. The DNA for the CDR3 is TGTGCCAGCAGTCAAAATACAGGGAATAATTCCCCCCTCCACTTT.

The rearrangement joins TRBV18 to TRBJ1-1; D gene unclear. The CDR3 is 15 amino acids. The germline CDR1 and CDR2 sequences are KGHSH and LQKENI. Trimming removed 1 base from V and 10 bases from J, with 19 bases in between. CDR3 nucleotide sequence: TGTGCCAGCTCACCACGTGAAGGGCTCAAGGGAGTAGCTTTCTTT. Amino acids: CASSPREGLKGVAFF.

The CDR3 nucleotides read TGTGCCAGCAGGGACGGGACAGCCACCAATGAGCAGTTCTTC. Residues: CASRDGTATNEQFF. The J gene is TRBJ2-1, the V gene TRBV2, with 7 bases aligning to TRBD1. The CDR3 length is 14 residues. CDR1 is SNHLY and CDR2 is FYNNEI in the germline V gene. J was trimmed by 6 bases and V by 6 bases; bases with no gene match: 8.

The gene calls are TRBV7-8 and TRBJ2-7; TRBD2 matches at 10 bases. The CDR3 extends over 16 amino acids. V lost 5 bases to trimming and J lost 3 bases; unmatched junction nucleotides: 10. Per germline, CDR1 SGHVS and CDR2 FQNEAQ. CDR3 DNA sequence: TGTGCCAGCAGCCCAGCGGGGGGGCCGGGTAACTACGAGCAGTACTTC. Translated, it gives CASSPAGGPGNYEQYF. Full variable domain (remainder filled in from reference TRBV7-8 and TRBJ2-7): GAGVSQSPRYKVAKRGQDVALRCDPISGHVSLFWYQQALGQGPEFLTYFQNEAQLDKSGLPSDRFFAERPEGSVSTLKIQRTQQEDSAVYLCASSPAGGPGNYEQYFGPGTRLTVT.

The CDR3 DNA is TGTGCCAGCAGCTCACGCCCAGGGGAGCAGTACTTC. Encoded protein: CASSSRPGEQYF. The chain uses TRBV13 and TRBJ2-7; D perhaps matches TRBD1 (5 bases). CDR3 length equals 12 residues. Trimming stripped 4 bases from V and 7 bases from J, with 11 bases between. CDR1 is PRHDT and CDR2 is FYEKMQ in the germline V gene (reference sequence).

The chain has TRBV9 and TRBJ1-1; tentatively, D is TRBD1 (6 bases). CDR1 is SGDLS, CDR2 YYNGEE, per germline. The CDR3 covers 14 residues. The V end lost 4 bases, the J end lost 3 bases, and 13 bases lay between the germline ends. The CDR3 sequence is CASSTRQDYTEAFF. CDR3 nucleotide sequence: TGTGCCAGCAGCACGCGACAGGACTACACTGAAGCTTTCTTT.

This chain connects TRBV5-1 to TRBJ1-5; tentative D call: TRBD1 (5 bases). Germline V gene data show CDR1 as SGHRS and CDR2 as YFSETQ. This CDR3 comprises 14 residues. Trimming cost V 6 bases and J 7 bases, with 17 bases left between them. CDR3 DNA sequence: TGCGCCAGCACCCGAGTGGGGGGAGAGCAGCCCCAGCATTTT. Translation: CASTRVGGEQPQHF.

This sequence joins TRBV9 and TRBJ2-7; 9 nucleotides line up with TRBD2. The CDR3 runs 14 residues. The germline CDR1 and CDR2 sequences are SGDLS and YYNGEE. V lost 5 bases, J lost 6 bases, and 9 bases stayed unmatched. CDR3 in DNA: TGTGCCAGCAGGGCAGGAGCGGGGGGTGGCGAGCAGTACTTC. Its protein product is CASRAGAGGGEQYF.

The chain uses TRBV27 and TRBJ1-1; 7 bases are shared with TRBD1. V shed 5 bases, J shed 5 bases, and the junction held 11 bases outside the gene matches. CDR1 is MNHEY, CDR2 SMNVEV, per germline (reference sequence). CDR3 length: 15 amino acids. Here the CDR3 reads CASSPRQGRITEAFF. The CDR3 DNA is TGTGCCAGCAGTCCAAGACAGGGAAGGATTACTGAAGCTTTCTTT.

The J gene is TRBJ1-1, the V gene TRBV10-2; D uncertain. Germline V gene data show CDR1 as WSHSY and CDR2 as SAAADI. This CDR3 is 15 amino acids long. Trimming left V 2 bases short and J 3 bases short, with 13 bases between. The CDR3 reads CASSEGGSQDTEAFF. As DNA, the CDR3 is TGCGCCAGCAGTGAGGGTGGGTCTCAGGACACTGAAGCTTTCTTT.

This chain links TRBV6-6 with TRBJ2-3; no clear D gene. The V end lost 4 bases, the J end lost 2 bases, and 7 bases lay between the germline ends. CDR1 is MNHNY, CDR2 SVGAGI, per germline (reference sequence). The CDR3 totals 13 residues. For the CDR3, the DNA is TGTGCCAGCAGTTCGCCAGACACAGATACGCAGTATTTT. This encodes CASSSPDTDTQYF.

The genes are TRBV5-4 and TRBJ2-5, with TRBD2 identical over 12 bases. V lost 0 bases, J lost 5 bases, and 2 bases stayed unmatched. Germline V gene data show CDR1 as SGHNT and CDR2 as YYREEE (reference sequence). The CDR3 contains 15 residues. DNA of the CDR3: TGTGCCAGCAGCTTGGAACTAGCGGGGGGTGAGACCCAGTACTTC. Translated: CASSLELAGGETQYF.

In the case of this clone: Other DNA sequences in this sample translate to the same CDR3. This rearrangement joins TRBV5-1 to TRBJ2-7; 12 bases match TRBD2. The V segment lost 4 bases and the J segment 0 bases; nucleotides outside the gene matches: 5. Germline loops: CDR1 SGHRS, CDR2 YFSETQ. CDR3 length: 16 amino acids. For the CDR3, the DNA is TGCGCCAGCAGCCCCGGACTAGCGGGGAGCTCCTACGAGCAGTACTTC. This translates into CASSPGLAGSSYEQYF. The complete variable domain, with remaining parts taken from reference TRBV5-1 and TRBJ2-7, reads KAGVTQTPRYLIKTRGQQVTLSCSPISGHRSVSWYQQTPGQGLQFLFEYFSETQRNKGNFPGRFSGRQFSNSRSEMNVSTLELGDSALYLCASSPGLAGSSYEQYFGPGTRLTVT.

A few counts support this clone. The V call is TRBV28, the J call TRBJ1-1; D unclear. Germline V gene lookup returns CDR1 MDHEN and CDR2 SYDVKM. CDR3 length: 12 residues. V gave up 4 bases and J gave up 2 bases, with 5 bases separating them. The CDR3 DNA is TGTGCCAGCAGTTACAGTAACACTGAAGCTTTCTTT. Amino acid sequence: CASSYSNTEAFF.

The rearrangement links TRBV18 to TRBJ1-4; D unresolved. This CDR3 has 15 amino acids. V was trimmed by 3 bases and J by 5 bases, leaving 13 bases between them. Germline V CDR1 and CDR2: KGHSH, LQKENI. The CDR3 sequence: CASSPVIRGNEKLFF. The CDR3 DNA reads TGTGCCAGCTCACCGGTTATACGCGGGAATGAAAAACTGTTTTTT.

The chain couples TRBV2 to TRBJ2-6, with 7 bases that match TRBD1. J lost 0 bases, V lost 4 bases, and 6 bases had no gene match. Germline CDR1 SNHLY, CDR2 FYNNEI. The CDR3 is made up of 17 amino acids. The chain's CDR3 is CASSVRDSHSGANVLTF. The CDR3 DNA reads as TGTGCCAGCAGTGTACGGGACAGTCACTCTGGGGCCAACGTCCTGACTTTC.

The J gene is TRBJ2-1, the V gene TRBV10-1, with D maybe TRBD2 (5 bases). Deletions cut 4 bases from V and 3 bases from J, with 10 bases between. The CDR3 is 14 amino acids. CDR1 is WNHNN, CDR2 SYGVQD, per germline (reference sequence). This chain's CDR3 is CASSGAGVYNEQFF. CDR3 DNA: TGCGCCAGCAGTGGGGCGGGCGTCTACAATGAGCAGTTCTTC.

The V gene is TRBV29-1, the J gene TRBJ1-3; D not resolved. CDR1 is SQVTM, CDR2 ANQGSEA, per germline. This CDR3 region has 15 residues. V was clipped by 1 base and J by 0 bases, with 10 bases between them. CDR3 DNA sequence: TGCAGCGTTGAAGGGAGCGCGTCCTCTGGAAACACCATATATTTT. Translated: CSVEGSASSGNTIYF. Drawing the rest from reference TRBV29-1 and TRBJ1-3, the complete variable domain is SAVISQKPSRDICQRGTSLTIQCQVDSQVTMMFWYRQQPGQSLTLIATANQGSEATYESGFVIDKFPISRPNLTFSTLTVSNMSPEDSSIYLCSVEGSASSGNTIYFGEGSWLTVV.

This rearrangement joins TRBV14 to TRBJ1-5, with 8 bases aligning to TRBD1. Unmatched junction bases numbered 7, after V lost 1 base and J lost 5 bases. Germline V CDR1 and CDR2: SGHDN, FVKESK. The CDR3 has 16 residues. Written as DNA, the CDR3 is TGTGCCAGCAGCCAAGTCCGGGACAGGCGGTATCAGCCCCAGCATTTT. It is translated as CASSQVRDRRYQPQHF.

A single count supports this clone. The CDR3 nucleotides read TGTGCCAGCGATCCCCGACAGGTTTACAATGAGCAGTTCTTC. It specifies CASDPRQVYNEQFF. J is TRBJ2-1 and V is TRBV6-5; possible D gene TRBD1, 6 bases. Trimming removed 8 bases from V and 4 bases from J, with 15 bases in between. Looked up from germline, CDR1 is MNHEY and CDR2 is SVGAGI. The CDR3 extends over 14 amino acids.

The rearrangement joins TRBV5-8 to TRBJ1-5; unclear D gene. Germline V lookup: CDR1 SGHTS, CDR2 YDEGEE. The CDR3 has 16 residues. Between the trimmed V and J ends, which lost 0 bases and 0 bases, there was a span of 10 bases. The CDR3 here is CASSLAGLYSNQPQHF. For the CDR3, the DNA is TGTGCCAGCAGCTTGGCTGGCTTGTATAGCAATCAGCCCCAGCATTTT.